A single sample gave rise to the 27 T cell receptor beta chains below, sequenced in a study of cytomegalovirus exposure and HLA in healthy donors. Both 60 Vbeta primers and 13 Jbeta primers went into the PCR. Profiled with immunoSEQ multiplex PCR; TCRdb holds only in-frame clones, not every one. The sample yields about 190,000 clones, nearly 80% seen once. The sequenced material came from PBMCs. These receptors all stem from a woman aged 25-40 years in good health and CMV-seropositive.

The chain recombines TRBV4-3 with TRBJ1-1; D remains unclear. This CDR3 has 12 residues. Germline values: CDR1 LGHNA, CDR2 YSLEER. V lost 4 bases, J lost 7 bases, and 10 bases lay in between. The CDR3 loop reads CASSPRRGEAFF. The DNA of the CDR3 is TGCGCCAGCAGCCCACGCCGGGGTGAAGCTTTCTTT.

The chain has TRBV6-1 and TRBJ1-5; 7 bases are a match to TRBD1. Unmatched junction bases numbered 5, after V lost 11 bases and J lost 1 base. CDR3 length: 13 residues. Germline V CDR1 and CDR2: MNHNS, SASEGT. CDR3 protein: CAGGQTSNQPQHF. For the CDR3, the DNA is TGTGCCGGGGGACAGACAAGCAATCAGCCCCAGCATTTT.

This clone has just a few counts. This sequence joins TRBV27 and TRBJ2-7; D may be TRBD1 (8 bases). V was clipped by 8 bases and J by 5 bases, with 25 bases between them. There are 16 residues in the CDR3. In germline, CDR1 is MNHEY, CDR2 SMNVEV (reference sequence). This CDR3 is CASGPGATGGVNEQYF. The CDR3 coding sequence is TGTGCCAGCGGCCCTGGGGCAACAGGGGGGGTCAACGAGCAGTACTTC.

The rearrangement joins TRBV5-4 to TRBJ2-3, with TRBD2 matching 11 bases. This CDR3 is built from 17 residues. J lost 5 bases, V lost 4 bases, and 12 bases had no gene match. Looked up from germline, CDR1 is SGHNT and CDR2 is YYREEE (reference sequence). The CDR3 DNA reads TGTGCCAGCAGCCAGCCCTTAGCGGGAGGGGCTCTAGATACGCAGTATTTT. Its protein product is CASSQPLAGGALDTQYF. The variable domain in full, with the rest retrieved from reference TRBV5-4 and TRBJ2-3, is ETGVTQSPTHLIKTRGQQVTLRCSSQSGHNTVSWYQQALGQGPQFIFQYYREEENGRGNFPPRFSGLQFPNYSSELNVNALELDDSALYLCASSQPLAGGALDTQYFGPGTRLTVL.

The CDR3 region is CASSLVGGTVSDTQYF. In DNA, the CDR3 is TGTGCCAGCAGCTTAGTAGGCGGCACGGTCTCGGATACGCAGTATTTT. The genes are TRBV7-9 and TRBJ2-3, with unresolved D. V lost 1 base, J lost 6 bases, and 17 bases lay in between. The CDR3 has 16 amino acids. Germline CDR1 is SEHNR and CDR2 is FQNEAQ (reference sequence).

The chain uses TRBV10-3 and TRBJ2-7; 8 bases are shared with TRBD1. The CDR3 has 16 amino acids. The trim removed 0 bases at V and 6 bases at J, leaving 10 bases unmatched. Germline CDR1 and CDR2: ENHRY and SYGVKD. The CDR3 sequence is CAISESSGQGTGEQYF. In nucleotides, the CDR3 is TGTGCCATCAGTGAGTCGTCAGGACAGGGAACGGGCGAGCAGTACTTC.

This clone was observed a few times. The CDR3 loop is CASSLEGLAGSVTDTQYF. Written as DNA, the CDR3 is TGTGCCAGCAGCTTAGAAGGACTAGCGGGGAGTGTCACAGATACGCAGTATTTT. The chain is built from TRBV7-2 and TRBJ2-3, with 12 bases matching TRBD2. Germline CDR1 reads SGHTA; CDR2 reads FQGNSA. The V segment lost 1 base and the J segment 2 bases; nucleotides outside the gene matches: 7. This CDR3 has 18 residues.

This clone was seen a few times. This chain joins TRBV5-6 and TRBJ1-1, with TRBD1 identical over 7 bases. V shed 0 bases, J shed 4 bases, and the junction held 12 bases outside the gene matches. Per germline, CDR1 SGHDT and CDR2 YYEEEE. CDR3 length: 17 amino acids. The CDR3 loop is CASSLGPVGGDSTEAFF. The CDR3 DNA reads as TGTGCCAGCAGCTTGGGCCCCGTAGGGGGCGATTCCACTGAAGCTTTCTTT.

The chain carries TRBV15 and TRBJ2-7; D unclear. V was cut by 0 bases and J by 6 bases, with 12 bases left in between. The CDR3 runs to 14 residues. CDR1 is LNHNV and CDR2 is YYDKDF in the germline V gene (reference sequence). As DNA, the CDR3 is TGTGCCACCAGCAGAGATCGGATGGTAGCCGAGCAGTACTTC. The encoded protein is CATSRDRMVAEQYF.

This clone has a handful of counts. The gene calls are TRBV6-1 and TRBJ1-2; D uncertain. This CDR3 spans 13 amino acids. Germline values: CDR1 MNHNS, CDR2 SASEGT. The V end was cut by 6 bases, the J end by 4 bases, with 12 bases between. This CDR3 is CASSASTGYGYTF. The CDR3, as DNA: TGTGCCAGCAGCGCTTCCACTGGCTATGGCTACACCTTC.

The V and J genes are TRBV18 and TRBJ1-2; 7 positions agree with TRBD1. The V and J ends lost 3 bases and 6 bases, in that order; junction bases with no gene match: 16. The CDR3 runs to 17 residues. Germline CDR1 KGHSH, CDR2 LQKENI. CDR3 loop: CASSPGTLQGNIHGYTF. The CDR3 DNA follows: TGTGCCAGCTCACCGGGAACACTACAGGGGAACATCCATGGCTACACCTTC. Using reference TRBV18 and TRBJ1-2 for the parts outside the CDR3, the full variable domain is NAGVMQNPRHLVRRRGQEARLRCSPMKGHSHVYWYRQLPEEGLKFMVYLQKENIIDESGMPKERFSAEFPKEGPSILRIQQVVRGDSAAYFCASSPGTLQGNIHGYTFGSGTRLTVV.

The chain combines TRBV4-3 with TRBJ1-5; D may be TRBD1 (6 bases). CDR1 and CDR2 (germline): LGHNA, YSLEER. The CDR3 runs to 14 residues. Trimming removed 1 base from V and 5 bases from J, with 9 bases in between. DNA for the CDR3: TGCGCCAGCAGCCAAGGGTACAGGGATCAGCCCCAGCATTTT. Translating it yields CASSQGYRDQPQHF.

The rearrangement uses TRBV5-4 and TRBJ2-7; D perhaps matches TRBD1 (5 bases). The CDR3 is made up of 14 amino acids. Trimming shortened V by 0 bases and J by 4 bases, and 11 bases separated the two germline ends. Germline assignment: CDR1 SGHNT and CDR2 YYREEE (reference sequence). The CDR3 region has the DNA TGTGCCAGCAGCTTGGGTGGTCCAGGGTACGAGCAGTACTTC. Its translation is CASSLGGPGYEQYF.

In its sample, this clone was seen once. DNA for the CDR3: TGTGCCAGCAGCTTTGGACAGTCCGACTATGGCTACACCTTC. This gives the protein CASSFGQSDYGYTF. The gene calls are TRBV11-2 and TRBJ1-2, with a possible D match to TRBD1 (6 bases). The CDR3 covers 14 residues. Germline CDR1 reads SGHAT; CDR2 reads FQNNGV. Trimming stripped 3 bases from V and 3 bases from J, with 11 bases between.

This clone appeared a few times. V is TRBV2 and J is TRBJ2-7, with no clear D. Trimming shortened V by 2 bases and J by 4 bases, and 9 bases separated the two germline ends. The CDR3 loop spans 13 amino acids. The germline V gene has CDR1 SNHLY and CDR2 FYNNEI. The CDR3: CASSEPFQYEQYF. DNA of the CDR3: TGTGCCAGCAGTGAACCTTTCCAGTACGAGCAGTACTTC.

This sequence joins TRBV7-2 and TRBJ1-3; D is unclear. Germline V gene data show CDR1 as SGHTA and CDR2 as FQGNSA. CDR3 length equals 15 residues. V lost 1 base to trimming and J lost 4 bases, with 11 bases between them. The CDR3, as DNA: TGTGCCAGCAGCTTAGGACGGGTTGCCGGAAACACCATATATTTT. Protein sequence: CASSLGRVAGNTIYF.

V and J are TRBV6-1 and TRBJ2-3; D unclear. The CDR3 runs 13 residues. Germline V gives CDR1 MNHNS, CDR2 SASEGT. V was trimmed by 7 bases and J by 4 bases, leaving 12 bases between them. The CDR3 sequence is CASKSLFADTQYF. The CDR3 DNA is TGTGCCAGCAAGAGTCTCTTCGCAGATACGCAGTATTTT.

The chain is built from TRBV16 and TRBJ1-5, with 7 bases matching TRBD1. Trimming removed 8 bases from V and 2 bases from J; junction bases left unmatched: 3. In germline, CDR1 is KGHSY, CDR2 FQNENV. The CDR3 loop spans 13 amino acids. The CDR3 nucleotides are TGTGCCAGCGGCGGACAGGGCAATCAGCCCCAGCATTTT. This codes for CASGGQGNQPQHF.

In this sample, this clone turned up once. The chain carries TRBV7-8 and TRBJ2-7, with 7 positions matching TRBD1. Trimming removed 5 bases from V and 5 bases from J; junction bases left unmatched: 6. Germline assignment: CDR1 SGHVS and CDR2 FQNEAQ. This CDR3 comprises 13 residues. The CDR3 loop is CASSPDRDHEQYF. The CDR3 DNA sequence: TGTGCCAGCAGCCCTGACAGGGACCACGAGCAGTACTTC.

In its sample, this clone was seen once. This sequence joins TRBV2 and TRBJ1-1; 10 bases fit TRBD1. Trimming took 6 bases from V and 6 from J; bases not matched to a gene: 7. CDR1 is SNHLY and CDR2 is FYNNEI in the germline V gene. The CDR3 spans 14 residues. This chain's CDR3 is CASSRDRGGSEAFF. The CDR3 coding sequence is TGTGCCAGCAGCCGGGACAGGGGAGGTTCTGAAGCTTTCTTT.

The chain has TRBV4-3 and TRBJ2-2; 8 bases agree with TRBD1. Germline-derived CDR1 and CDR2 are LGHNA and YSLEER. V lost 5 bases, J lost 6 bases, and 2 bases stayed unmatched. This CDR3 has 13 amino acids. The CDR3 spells CASSSDRAGELFF. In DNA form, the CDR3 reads TGCGCCAGCAGCTCGGACAGGGCCGGGGAGCTGTTTTTT.

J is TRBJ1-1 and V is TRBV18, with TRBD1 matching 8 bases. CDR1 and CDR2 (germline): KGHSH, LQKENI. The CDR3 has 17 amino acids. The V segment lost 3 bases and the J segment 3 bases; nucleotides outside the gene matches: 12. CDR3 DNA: TGTGCCAGCTCACCTCTCCAGGGGGCAGGGGCGTACACTGAAGCTTTCTTT. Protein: CASSPLQGAGAYTEAFF.

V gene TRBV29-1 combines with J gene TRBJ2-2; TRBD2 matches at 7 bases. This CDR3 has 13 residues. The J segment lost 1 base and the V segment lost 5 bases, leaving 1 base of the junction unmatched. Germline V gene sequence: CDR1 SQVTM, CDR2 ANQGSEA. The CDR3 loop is CSVTGGNTGELFF. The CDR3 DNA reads TGCAGCGTTACGGGGGGGAACACCGGGGAGCTGTTTTTT.

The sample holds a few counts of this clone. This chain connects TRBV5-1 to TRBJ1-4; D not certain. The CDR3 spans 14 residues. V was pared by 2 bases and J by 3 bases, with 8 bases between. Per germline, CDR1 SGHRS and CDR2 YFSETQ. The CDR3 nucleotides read TGCGCCAGCAGCTTTTTTAATGCTAATGAAAAACTGTTTTTT. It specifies CASSFFNANEKLFF.

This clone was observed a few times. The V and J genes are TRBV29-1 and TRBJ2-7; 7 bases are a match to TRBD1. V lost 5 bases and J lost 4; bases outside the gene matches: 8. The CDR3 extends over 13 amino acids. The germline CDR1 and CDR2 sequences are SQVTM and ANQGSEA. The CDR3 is CSVTTGVGYEQYF. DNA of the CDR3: TGCAGCGTTACTACAGGGGTAGGGTACGAGCAGTACTTC.

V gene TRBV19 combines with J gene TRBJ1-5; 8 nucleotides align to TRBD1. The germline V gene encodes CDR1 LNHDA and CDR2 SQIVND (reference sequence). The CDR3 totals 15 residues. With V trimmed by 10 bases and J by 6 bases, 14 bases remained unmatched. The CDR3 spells CATTSGTGDLQPQHF. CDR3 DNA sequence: TGTGCCACTACTTCCGGGACAGGAGACCTTCAGCCCCAGCATTTT.

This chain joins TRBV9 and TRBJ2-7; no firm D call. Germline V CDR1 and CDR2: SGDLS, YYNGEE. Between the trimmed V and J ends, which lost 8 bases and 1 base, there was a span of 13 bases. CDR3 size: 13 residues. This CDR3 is CASGGVTSYEQYF. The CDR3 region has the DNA TGTGCCAGTGGCGGCGTCACATCCTACGAGCAGTACTTC.